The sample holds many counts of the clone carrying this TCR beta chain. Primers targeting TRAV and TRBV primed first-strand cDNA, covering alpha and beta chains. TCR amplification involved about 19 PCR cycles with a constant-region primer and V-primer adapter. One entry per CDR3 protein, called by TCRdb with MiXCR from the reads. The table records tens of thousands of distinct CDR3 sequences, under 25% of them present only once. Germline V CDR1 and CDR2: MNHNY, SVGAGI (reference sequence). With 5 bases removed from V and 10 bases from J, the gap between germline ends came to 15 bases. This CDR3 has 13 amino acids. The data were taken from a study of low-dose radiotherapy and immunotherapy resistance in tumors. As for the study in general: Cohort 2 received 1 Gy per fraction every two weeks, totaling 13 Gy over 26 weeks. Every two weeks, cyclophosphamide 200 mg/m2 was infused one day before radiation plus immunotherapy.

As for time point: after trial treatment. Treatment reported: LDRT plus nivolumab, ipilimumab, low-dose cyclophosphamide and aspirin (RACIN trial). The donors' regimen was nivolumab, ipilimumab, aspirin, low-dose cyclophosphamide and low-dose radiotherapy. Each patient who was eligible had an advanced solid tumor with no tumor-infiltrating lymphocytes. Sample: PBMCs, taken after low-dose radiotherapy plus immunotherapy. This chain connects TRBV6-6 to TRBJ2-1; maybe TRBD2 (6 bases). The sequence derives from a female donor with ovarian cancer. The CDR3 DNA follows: TGTGCCAGCAGTGCGGCCTGGGCGGGGGAGCAGTTCTTC. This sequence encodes CASSAAWAGEQFF.